The clone carrying this TCR beta chain has more than one count but fewer than ten. Its cognate antigen is unknown. This entry belongs to a study of T cells after yellow fever vaccination. TCRdb re-derived calls from the 5' RACE reads in MiXCR, one entry per CDR3 protein. This table has some 120,000 distinct CDR3 sequences, roughly 15% appearing once. Notes on the study in general: Once the booster was given, most primary-vaccination clones reappeared, at around 95% for CD4 and more than 85% for CD8. Compared with primary, the secondary response was weaker and peaked at day 5, not 15. Just a small share of clonotypes turned up in the CD4 compartment as well as the CD8 compartment. Abundant clonotypes from the bulk population could get into FACS-sorted repertoires as contaminants.

The V end lost 0 bases, the J end lost 1 base, and 11 bases lay between the germline ends. CDR1 is LGHNT, CDR2 FRNRAP, per germline. The CDR3 runs to 16 residues. The chain uses TRBV12-5 and TRBJ2-3, with D possibly being TRBD2 (6 bases). The clonotype was recovered from a man younger than 35 who received the YFV17D yellow fever vaccine. Sequences were derived from CD8+ T cells sorted from PBMCs, sampled 5 days after the yellow fever booster vaccination. DNA for the CDR3: TGTGCTAGTGGTTTGGTACTGGGCGGGGGCACAGATACGCAGTATTTT. It encodes CASGLVLGGGTDTQYF.